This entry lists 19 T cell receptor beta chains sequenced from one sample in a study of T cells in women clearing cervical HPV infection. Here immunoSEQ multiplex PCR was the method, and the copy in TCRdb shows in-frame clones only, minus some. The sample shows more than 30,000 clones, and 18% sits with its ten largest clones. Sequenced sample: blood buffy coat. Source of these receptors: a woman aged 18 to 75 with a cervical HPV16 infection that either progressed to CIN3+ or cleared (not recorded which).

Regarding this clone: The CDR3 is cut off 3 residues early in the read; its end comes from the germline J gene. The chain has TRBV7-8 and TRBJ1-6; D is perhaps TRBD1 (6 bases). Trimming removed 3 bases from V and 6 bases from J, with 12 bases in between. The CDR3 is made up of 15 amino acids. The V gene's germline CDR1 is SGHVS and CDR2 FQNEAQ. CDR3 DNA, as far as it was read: TGTGCCAGCAGCTTGGACAGAGTTGGTAATTCACCC. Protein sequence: CASSLDRVGNSP. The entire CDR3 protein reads CASSLDRVGNSPLHF.

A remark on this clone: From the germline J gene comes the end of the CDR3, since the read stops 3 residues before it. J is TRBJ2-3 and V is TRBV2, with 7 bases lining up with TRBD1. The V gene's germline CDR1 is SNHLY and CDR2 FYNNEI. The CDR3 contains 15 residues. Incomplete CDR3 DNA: TGTGCCAGCAGTGAACAGGGACAGTCCCAAGAGACG. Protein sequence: CASSEQGQSQET. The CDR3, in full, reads CASSEQGQSQETQYF. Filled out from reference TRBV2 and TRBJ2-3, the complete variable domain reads EPEVTQTPSHQVTQMGQEVILRCVPISNHLYFYWYRQILGQKVEFLVSFYNNEISEKSEIFDDQFSVERPDGSNFTLKIRSTKLEDSAMYFCASSEQGQSQETQYFGPGTRLTVL.

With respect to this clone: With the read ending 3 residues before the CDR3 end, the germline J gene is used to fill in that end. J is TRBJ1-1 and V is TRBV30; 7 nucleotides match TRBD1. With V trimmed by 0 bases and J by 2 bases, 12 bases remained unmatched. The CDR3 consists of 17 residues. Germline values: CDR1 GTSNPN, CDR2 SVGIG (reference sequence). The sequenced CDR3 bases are TGTGCCTGGAGTGTATGGGAGGGACAGCAAATCAACACTGAA. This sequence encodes CAWSVWEGQQINTE. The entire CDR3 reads CAWSVWEGQQINTEAFF.

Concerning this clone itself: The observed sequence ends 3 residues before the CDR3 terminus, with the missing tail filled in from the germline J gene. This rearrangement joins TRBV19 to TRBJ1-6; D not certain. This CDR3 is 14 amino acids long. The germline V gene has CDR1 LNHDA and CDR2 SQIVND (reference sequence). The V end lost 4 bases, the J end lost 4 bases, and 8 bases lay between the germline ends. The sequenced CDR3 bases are TGTGCCAGTAGTACCGGGGATTATAATTCACCC. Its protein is CASSTGDYNSP. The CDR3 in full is CASSTGDYNSPLHF.

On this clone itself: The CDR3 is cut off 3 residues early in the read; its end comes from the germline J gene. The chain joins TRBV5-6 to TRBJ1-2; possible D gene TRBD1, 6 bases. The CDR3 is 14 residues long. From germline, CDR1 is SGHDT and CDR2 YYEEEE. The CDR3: CASSSMTEGETYTF. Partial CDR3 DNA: TGTGCCAGCAGCAGCATGACTGAGGGGGAGACC.

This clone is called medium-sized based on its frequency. The part of the CDR3 DNA that was read is TGTGCCAGCAGTTCTGGAGGACACTACGAG. This encodes CASSSGGHYE. The entire CDR3 sequence reads CASSSGGHYEQYF. This chain connects TRBV7-8 to TRBJ2-7, with D possibly called TRBD1 or TRBD2 (5 bases each). The DNA ends 3 residues before the CDR3 does, and the rest of the CDR3 is filled in from the germline J gene. The CDR3 sequence is 13 residues long. Per the germline V gene, CDR1 is SGHVS and CDR2 is FQNEAQ. V was clipped by 6 bases and J by 3 bases, with 12 bases between them. Full variable domain (remainder filled in from reference TRBV7-8 and TRBJ2-7): GAGVSQSPRYKVAKRGQDVALRCDPISGHVSLFWYQQALGQGPEFLTYFQNEAQLDKSGLPSDRFFAERPEGSVSTLKIQRTQQEDSAVYLCASSSGGHYEQYFGPGTRLTVT.

CDR3 amino acids: CASSPLGGVNYGQYF. The sequenced part of the CDR3 DNA is TGTGCCAGCAGCCCACTGGGGGGGGTCAACTATGGT. J is TRBJ2-4 and V is TRBV7-8, with 7 bases identical to TRBD2. The read is 3 residues too short to cover the CDR3 end, so that end is filled in from the germline J gene. Germline CDR1 SGHVS, CDR2 FQNEAQ. The CDR3 has 15 amino acids.

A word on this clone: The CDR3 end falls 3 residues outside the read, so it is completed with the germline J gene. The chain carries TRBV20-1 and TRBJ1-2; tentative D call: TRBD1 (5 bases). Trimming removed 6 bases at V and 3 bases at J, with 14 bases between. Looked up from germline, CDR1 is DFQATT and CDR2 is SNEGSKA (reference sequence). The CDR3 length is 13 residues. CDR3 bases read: TGCAGTGCGGAGACAGTGCACGACTATGGC. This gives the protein CSAETVHDYG. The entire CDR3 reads CSAETVHDYGYTF.

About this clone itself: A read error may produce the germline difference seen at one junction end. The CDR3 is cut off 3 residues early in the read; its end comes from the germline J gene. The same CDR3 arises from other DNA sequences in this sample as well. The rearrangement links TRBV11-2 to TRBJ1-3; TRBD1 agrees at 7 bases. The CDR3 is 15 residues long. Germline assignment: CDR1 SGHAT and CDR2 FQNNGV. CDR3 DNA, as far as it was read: TGTGCCAGCAGCTTCCCGACAGGGTCTGGAAACACT. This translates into CASSFPTGSGNT. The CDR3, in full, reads CASSFPTGSGNTIYF.

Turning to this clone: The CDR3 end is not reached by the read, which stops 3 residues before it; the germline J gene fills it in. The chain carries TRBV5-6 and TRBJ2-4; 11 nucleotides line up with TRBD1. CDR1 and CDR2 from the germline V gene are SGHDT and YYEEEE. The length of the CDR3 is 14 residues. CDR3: CASSPGQGDYGQYF. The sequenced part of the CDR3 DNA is TGTGCCAGCAGCCCGGGACAGGGGGACTATGGT.

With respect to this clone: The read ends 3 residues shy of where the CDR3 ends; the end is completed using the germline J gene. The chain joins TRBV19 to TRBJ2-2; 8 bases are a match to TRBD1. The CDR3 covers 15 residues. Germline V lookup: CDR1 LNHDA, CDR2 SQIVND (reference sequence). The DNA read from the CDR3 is TGTGCCAGTAGTACCCAGGGGGCAGCTAATGAAAAG. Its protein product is CASSTQGAANEK. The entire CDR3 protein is CASSTQGAANEKLFF.

The covered CDR3 bases are TGTGCCAGCAGCTTTCCAATGGGGGGTAGGGAGACG. It is translated as CASSFPMGGRET. The whole CDR3 sequence is CASSFPMGGRETQYF. The chain carries TRBV7-8 and TRBJ2-3; TRBD2 is a possible D gene (6 bases). The read terminates 3 residues ahead of where the CDR3 ends, so the germline J gene completes it. The CDR3 runs to 15 residues. Germline CDR1 SGHVS, CDR2 FQNEAQ.

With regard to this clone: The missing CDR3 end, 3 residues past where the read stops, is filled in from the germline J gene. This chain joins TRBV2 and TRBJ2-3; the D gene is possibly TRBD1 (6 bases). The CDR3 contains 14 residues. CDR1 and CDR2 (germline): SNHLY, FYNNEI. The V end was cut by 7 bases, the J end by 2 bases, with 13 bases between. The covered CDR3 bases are TGTGCCAGCATATCGGGACATATCACAGATACG. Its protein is CASISGHITDT. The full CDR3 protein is CASISGHITDTQYF.

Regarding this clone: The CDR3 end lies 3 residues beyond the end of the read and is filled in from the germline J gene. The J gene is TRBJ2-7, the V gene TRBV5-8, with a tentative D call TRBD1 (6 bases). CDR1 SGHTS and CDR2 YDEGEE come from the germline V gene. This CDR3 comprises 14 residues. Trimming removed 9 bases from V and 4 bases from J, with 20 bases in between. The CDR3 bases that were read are TGTGCCATATCTACTCAGGGGTTGGTTTACGAG. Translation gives CAISTQGLVYE. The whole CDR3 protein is CAISTQGLVYEQYF.

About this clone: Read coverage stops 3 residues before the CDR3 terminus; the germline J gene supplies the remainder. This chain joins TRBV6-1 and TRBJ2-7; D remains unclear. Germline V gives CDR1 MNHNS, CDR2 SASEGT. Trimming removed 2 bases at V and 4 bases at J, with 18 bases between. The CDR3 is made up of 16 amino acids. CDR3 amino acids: CASSETYPQELYEQYF. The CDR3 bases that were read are TGTGCCAGCAGTGAAACTTATCCACAAGAACTATACGAG.

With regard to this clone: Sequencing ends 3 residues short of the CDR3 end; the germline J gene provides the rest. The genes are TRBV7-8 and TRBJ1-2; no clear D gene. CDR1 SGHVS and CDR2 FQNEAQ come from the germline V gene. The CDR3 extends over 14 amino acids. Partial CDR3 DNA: TGTGCCAGCAGCTTTGAAAGCGGGAGGTTCGAC. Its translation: CASSFESGRFD. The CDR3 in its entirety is CASSFESGRFDYTF.

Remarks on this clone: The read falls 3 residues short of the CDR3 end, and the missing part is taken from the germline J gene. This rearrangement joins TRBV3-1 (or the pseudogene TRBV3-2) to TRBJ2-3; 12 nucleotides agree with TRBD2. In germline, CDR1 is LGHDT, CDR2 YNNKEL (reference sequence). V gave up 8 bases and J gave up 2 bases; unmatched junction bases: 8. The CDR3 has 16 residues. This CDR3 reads CASATLAGGSTDTQYF. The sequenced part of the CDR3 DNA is TGTGCCAGCGCGACGCTAGCGGGGGGGTCCACAGATACG.

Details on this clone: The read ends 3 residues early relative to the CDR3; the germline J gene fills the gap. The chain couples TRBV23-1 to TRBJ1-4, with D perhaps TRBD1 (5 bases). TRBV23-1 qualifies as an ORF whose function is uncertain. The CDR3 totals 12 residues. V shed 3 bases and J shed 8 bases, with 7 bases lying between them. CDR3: CASSHRVEKLFF. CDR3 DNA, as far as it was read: TGCGCCAGCAGTCACAGGGTAGAAAAA.

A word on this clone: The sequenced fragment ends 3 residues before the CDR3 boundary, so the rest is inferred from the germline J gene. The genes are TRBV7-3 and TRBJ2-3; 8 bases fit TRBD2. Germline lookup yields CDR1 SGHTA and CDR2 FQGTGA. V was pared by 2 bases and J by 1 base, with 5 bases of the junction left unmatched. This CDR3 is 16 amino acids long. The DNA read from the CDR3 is TGTGCCAGCAGCTTAGAACCGGGACTAGGCACAGATACG. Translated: CASSLEPGLGTDT. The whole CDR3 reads CASSLEPGLGTDTQYF.